This record looks at one TCR beta chain sequence and its context. Its antigen is currently unknown. This CDR3 is built from 15 residues. The germline gives CDR1 SGHTS, CDR2 YDEGEE. The V gene lost 2 bases and the J gene lost 4 bases, with 13 bases spanning the gap. Each donor was healthy, and each was a bone marrow donor. A multiplex PCR was run with 60 Vbeta primers and 13 Jbeta primers. The protocol was immunoSEQ multiplex PCR, while the TCRdb copy is restricted to in-frame clones and leaves out a portion. The data show around 120,000 clones, 81% seen once. This sample is drawn from a study of cytomegalovirus exposure and HLA in healthy donors. Regarding the study as a whole: HLA alleles were associated with roughly 15,000 TCR beta sequences in a later analysis at 0.05 false discovery rate. Overall, approximately 150 TCR beta chains were annotated as cytomegalovirus-associated. TCR beta V- and J-gene trimming, according to a later analysis, was linked to a missense DCLRE1C variant.

The TCR originated in a woman aged 25 to 39 in good health and CMV-seronegative. This rearrangement joins TRBV5-8 to TRBJ2-1; weak D call: TRBD2 (5 bases). The specimen sequenced was PBMCs. CDR3 DNA sequence: TGTGCCAGCAGCTTTACGGGGATCCAGTACAATGAGCAGTTCTTC. Its protein product is CASSFTGIQYNEQFF.